This TCR beta chain is drawn from a study of OX40 agonist ivuxolimab in advanced cancers. Across the study: Ivuxolimab, which patients received intravenously every 2 weeks, was dosed at 0.01 to 10 mg/kg.

Germline V gene lookup returns CDR1 SGHVS and CDR2 FQNEAQ. The CDR3 has 14 residues. Trimming stripped 4 bases from V and 0 bases from J, with 9 bases between. Patients with a history of autoimmune disease or on systemic immunosuppression were excluded. Drawing of blood for sampling happened at baseline, at cycle 4 day 1, and at cycle 7 day 1. Measured with immunoSEQ multiplex PCR; TCRdb has only the in-frame clones, and not every one. The table lists over 25,000 clones, around 86% of them singletons, with approximately 20% in the top ten. Notes on this clone: Its target is unknown.

Study outcomes and limitations: At 0.1 to 3.0 mg/kg, clonal expansion of CD4+ and CD8+ blood T cells had occurred by week 6.

This chain connects TRBV7-8 to TRBJ1-1; the D is unclear. The TCR comes from an adult with an advanced solid tumor such as melanoma, head and neck, liver or kidney cancer. The sample was CD4+ or CD8+ T cells sorted from blood, taken in a trial of the OX40 agonist ivuxolimab. CDR3 bases: TGTGCCAGCAGCTCCCGCCCTATGAACACTGAAGCTTTCTTT. Translation: CASSSRPMNTEAFF.